These 25 T cell receptor beta chains share one sample of origin, sequenced in a study of blood T cell repertoires in COVID-19. Produced via immunoSEQ multiplex PCR; TCRdb's table is partial and in-frame only. The data hold about 170,000 clones, with over 75% observed a single time. Sequenced sample: PBMCs or T cells enriched from blood (not recorded which). The receptor set was obtained from a woman aged 18-29 years who had recovered from COVID-19.

The chain uses TRBV7-3 and TRBJ2-3; D might be TRBD2 (6 bases). In germline, CDR1 is SGHTA, CDR2 FQGTGA. V was clipped by 5 bases and J by 4 bases, with 13 bases between them. This CDR3 has 14 residues. Here the CDR3 DNA reads TGTGCCAGCAGCCAAGGGCCGGGGGCAGATACGCAGTATTTT. This sequence encodes CASSQGPGADTQYF.

The chain is built from TRBV5-5 and TRBJ1-1; D gene ambiguous. Trimming pared 0 bases from V and 6 bases from J, leaving 9 bases between. This CDR3 is 13 amino acids long. The germline CDR1 and CDR2 sequences are SGHKS and YYEKEE (reference sequence). This CDR3 is CASSLGGYAEAFF. In DNA, the CDR3 is TGTGCCAGCAGCTTGGGAGGGTATGCTGAAGCTTTCTTT.

V is TRBV5-1 and J is TRBJ1-2; 7 bases agree with TRBD1. CDR1 SGHRS and CDR2 YFSETQ come from the germline V gene. The CDR3 has 14 residues. V shed 5 bases and J 5 bases; nucleotides not matched to a gene: 9. The CDR3 sequence is CASSPTGMRYGYTF. The CDR3 nucleotides read TGCGCCAGCAGTCCGACAGGGATGAGATATGGCTACACCTTC.

This clone was recorded once. The V call is TRBV5-4, the J call TRBJ1-2, with D possibly matching TRBD1 (6 bases). V was clipped by 0 bases and J by 11 bases, with 14 bases between them. From germline, CDR1 is SGHNT and CDR2 YYREEE (reference sequence). CDR3 length: 13 residues. CDR3 in amino acids: CASSLGVRGTYTF. The CDR3 region has the DNA TGTGCCAGCAGCTTGGGGGTTAGGGGGACATACACCTTC.

This chain joins TRBV30 and TRBJ2-5; 12 nucleotides align to TRBD2. The CDR3 consists of 15 residues. The J segment lost 5 bases and the V segment lost 0 bases, leaving 4 bases of the junction unmatched. Germline V gene lookup returns CDR1 GTSNPN and CDR2 SVGIG (reference sequence). CDR3 sequence (DNA): TGTGCCTGGAGTGTGCGGACTAGCGGGGTGGAGACCCAGTACTTC. Translated, it gives CAWSVRTSGVETQYF. The complete variable domain, with remaining parts taken from reference TRBV30 and TRBJ2-5, reads SQTIHQWPATLVQPVGSPLSLECTVEGTSNPNLYWYRQAAGRGLQLLFYSVGIGQISSEVPQNLSASRPQDRQFILSSKKLLLSDSGFYLCAWSVRTSGVETQYFGPGTRLLVL.

The chain has TRBV2 and TRBJ2-7, with TRBD1 matching 11 bases. The CDR3 extends over 23 amino acids. Germline V CDR1 and CDR2: SNHLY, FYNNEI. With V trimmed by 6 bases and J by 2 bases, 30 bases remained unmatched. This CDR3 reads CASSAGRGQGALGRELAAYEQYF. In DNA form, the CDR3 reads TGTGCCAGCAGCGCTGGGCGAGGACAGGGGGCCCTAGGACGGGAACTAGCGGCCTACGAGCAGTACTTC.

With respect to this clone: The junction differs from germline at one of its ends, possibly a read error. The DNA of the CDR3 is TGTGCCAGCAGTGAGACCGGCGCGGCTTTTTTT. This encodes CASSETGAAFF. The chain carries TRBV6-1 and TRBJ1-1; D ambiguous. The CDR3 extends over 11 amino acids. From germline, CDR1 is MNHNS and CDR2 SASEGT.

The rearrangement uses TRBV15 and TRBJ2-3; 10 bases line up with TRBD1. This CDR3 spans 17 amino acids. V lost 0 bases to trimming and J lost 1 base; unmatched junction nucleotides: 4. Germline lookup yields CDR1 LNHNV and CDR2 YYDKDF (reference sequence). The chain's CDR3 is CATSRDRGTGGTDTQYF. The CDR3 DNA sequence: TGTGCCACCAGCAGAGATCGCGGGACAGGGGGCACAGATACGCAGTATTTT.

The chain recombines TRBV29-1 with TRBJ2-7, with TRBD2 matching over 8 bases. The CDR3 is 13 residues long. J gave up 4 bases and V 4 bases, and 6 bases lay outside the gene matches. CDR1 is SQVTM and CDR2 is ANQGSEA in the germline V gene. CDR3 loop: CSVVAGPRYEQYF. The CDR3 coding sequence is TGCAGCGTTGTAGCGGGGCCAAGGTACGAGCAGTACTTC.

The genes are TRBV7-8 and TRBJ1-6; TRBD1 is a possible D gene (5 bases). Germline V CDR1 and CDR2: SGHVS, FQNEAQ. The CDR3 loop spans 14 amino acids. Deletions cut 1 base from V and 8 bases from J, with 9 bases between. This CDR3 is CASSLGRVDSPLHF. The CDR3 DNA follows: TGTGCCAGCAGCTTAGGCAGGGTGGATTCACCCCTCCACTTT. The whole variable domain, remainder taken from reference TRBV7-8 and TRBJ1-6, is GAGVSQSPRYKVAKRGQDVALRCDPISGHVSLFWYQQALGQGPEFLTYFQNEAQLDKSGLPSDRFFAERPEGSVSTLKIQRTQQEDSAVYLCASSLGRVDSPLHFGNGTRLTVT.

This chain joins TRBV4-1 and TRBJ2-7; weak D call: TRBD2 (6 bases). The germline V gene encodes CDR1 MGHRA and CDR2 YSYEKL. The CDR3 length is 13 residues. Deletions cut 1 base from V and 6 bases from J, with 10 bases between. CDR3 nucleotides: TGCGCCAGCAGCCAAGGGGCGGGATTCGAGCAGTACTTC. Encoded protein: CASSQGAGFEQYF.

V and J are TRBV24-1 and TRBJ2-1; 8 bases align to TRBD2. The CDR3 runs 15 residues. Trimming removed 0 bases from V and 10 bases from J; junction bases left unmatched: 7. Germline CDR1 KGHDR, CDR2 SFDVKD. CDR3 residues: CATSDLTSGGVEQFF. In nucleotides, the CDR3 is TGTGCCACCAGTGATTTGACCAGCGGGGGTGTAGAGCAGTTCTTC.

The gene calls are TRBV28 and TRBJ2-3; TRBD2 aligns across 9 bases. The germline gives CDR1 MDHEN, CDR2 SYDVKM. V lost 2 bases, J lost 3 bases, and 0 bases stayed unmatched. This CDR3 is built from 14 residues. The CDR3, as DNA: TGTGCCAGCAGTTTACTAGCGGGAACAGATACGCAGTATTTT. It encodes CASSLLAGTDTQYF.

In DNA form, the CDR3 reads TGTGCCAGTAGTATTGTAACAGGGGCTCCCGAAGCTTTCTTT. Translated: CASSIVTGAPEAFF. This chain connects TRBV19 to TRBJ1-1; TRBD1 matches 7 bases. J gave up 8 bases and V 3 bases, and 9 bases lay outside the gene matches. Germline CDR1 reads LNHDA; CDR2 reads SQIVND (reference sequence). This CDR3 comprises 14 residues.

V is TRBV30 and J is TRBJ1-5; D is uncertain. This CDR3 is 9 amino acids long. Per the germline V gene, CDR1 is GTSNPN and CDR2 is SVGIG (reference sequence). The CDR3 DNA is TGTCAGGTGAATCAGCCCCAGCATTTT. Protein product: CQVNQPQHF.

The chain is built from TRBV6-5 and TRBJ2-7; the D gene is possibly TRBD1 (5 bases). The V end lost 6 bases, the J end lost 5 bases, and 17 bases lay between the germline ends. CDR3 length: 14 amino acids. Germline V gives CDR1 MNHEY, CDR2 SVGAGI. The CDR3 DNA follows: TGTGCCAGCAGCGCCCAAAGGGAAGGGGACGAGCAGTACTTC. It is translated as CASSAQREGDEQYF.

J is TRBJ2-1 and V is TRBV9, with 8 nucleotides matching TRBD2. CDR1 is SGDLS, CDR2 YYNGEE, per germline. There are 16 residues in the CDR3. Germline trimming cut 1 base from V and 4 bases from J; bases unmatched to any gene: 7. CDR3 amino acids: CASSVTAGVGYNEQFF. In nucleotides, the CDR3 is TGTGCCAGCAGCGTAACAGCGGGAGTGGGGTACAATGAGCAGTTCTTC.

CDR3 residues: CASSVAVGGYEQYF. DNA of the CDR3: TGTGCCAGCAGCGTAGCTGTGGGGGGGTACGAGCAGTACTTC. V and J are TRBV9 and TRBJ2-7, with 7 bases fitting TRBD2. J gave up 4 bases and V 0 bases, and 4 bases lay outside the gene matches. Germline-derived CDR1 and CDR2 are SGDLS and YYNGEE. CDR3 length equals 14 residues.

The DNA for the CDR3 is TGTGCCACTGGGCCCGGTCCCTACGAGCAGTACTTC. Translation gives CATGPGPYEQYF. The chain combines TRBV10-3 with TRBJ2-7; D unclear. Looked up from germline, CDR1 is ENHRY and CDR2 is SYGVKD. Trimming stripped 10 bases from V and 2 bases from J, with 12 bases between. There are 12 residues in the CDR3.

DNA of the CDR3: TGCACCAGCAGAGGTGGGACATCCTCCTACAATGAGCAGTTCTTC. It is translated as CTSRGGTSSYNEQFF. J is TRBJ2-1 and V is TRBV1; the table gives TRBD1 as D, unverified against the DNA. TRBV1 is termed a pseudogene. There are 15 residues in the CDR3.

This clone was found once. CDR3 in amino acids: CASSKDQGTGGYEQYF. The CDR3 DNA reads as TGTGCCAGCAGCAAAGACCAGGGGACAGGGGGGTACGAGCAGTACTTC. The rearrangement joins TRBV21-1 to TRBJ2-7; whether TRBD1, the table's D call, matches the DNA was not checked. TRBV21-1 has pseudogene status. This CDR3 has 16 residues.

The CDR3 spells CAWRGLRDYNEQFF. CDR3 nucleotide sequence: TGTGCCTGGAGGGGACTACGGGACTACAATGAGCAGTTCTTC. The rearrangement joins TRBV30 to TRBJ2-1; 7 bases map to TRBD2. J lost 3 bases, V lost 3 bases, and 5 bases had no gene match. The CDR3 is made up of 14 amino acids. CDR1 is GTSNPN, CDR2 SVGIG, per germline (reference sequence).

This sequence joins TRBV14 and TRBJ2-1; weak D call: TRBD2 (6 bases). Germline V gene sequence: CDR1 SGHDN, CDR2 FVKESK. V shed 6 bases and J shed 12 bases, with 12 bases lying between them. The CDR3 totals 11 residues. The DNA of the CDR3 is TGTGCCAGCAGAGACGGGAGATGGCAGTTCTTC. Protein product: CASRDGRWQFF.

The chain has TRBV7-9 and TRBJ2-7, with 10 positions matching TRBD1. V trimming: 5 bases; J trimming: 4 bases; junction bases outside the gene matches: 5. In germline, CDR1 is SEHNR, CDR2 FQNEAQ (reference sequence). CDR3 length: 14 amino acids. CDR3 in amino acids: CASSISGQGYEQYF. The CDR3, as DNA: TGTGCCAGCAGCATATCGGGACAGGGGTACGAGCAGTACTTC.

This chain joins TRBV27 and TRBJ2-3; TRBD1 might be the D (5 bases). Trimming removed 2 bases at V and 0 bases at J, with 9 bases between. CDR1 and CDR2 (germline): MNHEY, SMNVEV (reference sequence). There are 15 residues in the CDR3. CDR3 loop: CASSLTGGSTDTQYF. The CDR3 nucleotides are TGTGCCAGCAGTTTAACAGGTGGAAGCACAGATACGCAGTATTTT.